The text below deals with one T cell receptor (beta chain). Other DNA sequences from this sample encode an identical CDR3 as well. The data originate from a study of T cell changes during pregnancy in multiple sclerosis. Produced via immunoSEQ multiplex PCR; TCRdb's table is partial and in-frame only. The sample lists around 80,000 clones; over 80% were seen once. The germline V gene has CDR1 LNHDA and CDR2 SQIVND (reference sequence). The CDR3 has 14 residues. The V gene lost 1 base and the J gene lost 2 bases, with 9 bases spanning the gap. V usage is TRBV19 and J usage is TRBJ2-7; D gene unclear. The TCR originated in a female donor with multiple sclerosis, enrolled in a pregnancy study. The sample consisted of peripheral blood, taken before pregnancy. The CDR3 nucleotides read TGTGCCAGTAGTATAGTTGGCGGAACCTACGAGCAGTACTTC. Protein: CASSIVGGTYEQYF.